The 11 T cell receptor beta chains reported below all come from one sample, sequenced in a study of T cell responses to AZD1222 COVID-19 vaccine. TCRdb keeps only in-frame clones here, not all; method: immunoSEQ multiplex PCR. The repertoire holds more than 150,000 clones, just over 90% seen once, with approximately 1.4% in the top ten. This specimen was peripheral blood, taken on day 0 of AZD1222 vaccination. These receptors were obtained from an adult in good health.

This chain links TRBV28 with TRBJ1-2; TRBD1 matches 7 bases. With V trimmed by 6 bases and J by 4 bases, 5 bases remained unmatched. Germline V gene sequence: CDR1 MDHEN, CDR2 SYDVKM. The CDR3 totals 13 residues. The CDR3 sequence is CASRRDSLYGYTF. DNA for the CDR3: TGTGCCAGCAGAAGGGACAGCCTCTATGGCTACACCTTC.

CDR3 residues: CASSQDPGFDYGYTF. The CDR3 DNA reads TGCGCCAGCAGCCAAGACCCAGGGTTTGACTATGGCTACACCTTC. The chain employs TRBV4-3 and TRBJ1-2, with D tentatively TRBD1 (5 bases). The CDR3 extends over 15 amino acids. Germline V gene sequence: CDR1 LGHNA, CDR2 YSLEER. V lost 0 bases to trimming and J lost 3 bases, with 11 bases between them.

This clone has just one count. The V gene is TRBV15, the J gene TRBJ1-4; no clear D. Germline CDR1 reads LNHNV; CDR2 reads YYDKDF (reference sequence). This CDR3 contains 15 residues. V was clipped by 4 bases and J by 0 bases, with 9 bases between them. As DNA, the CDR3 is TGTGCCACCAGCACTATGCCTGCAACTAATGAAAAACTGTTTTTT. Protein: CATSTMPATNEKLFF.

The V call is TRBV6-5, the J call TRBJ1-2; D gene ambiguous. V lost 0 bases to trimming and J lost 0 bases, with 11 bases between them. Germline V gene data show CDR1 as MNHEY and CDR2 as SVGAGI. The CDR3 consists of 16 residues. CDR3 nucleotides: TGTGCCAGCAGTTACTCGATAGCTAGAACTAACTATGGCTACACCTTC. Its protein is CASSYSIARTNYGYTF.

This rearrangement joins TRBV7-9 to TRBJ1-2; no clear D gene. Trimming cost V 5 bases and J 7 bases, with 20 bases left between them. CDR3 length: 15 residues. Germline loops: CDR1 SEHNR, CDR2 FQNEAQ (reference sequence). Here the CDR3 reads CASSLHEERWGGYTF. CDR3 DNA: TGTGCCAGCAGCCTACACGAAGAAAGGTGGGGTGGCTACACCTTC.

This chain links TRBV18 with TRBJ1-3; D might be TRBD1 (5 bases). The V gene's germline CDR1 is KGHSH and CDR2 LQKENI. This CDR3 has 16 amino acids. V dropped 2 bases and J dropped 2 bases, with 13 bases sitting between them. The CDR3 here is CASSPAGLVAGNTIYF. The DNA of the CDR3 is TGTGCCAGCTCACCAGCAGGGTTGGTTGCTGGAAACACCATATATTTT.

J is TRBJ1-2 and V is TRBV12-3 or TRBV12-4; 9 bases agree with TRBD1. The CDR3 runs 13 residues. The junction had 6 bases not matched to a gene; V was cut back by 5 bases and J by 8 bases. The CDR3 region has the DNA TGTGCCAGCAGTCCGGGGACAGGGAGCGGCTACACCTTC. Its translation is CASSPGTGSGYTF.

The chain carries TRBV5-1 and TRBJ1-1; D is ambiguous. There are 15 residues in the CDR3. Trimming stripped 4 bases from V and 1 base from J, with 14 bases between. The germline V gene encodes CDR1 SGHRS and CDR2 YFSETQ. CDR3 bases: TGCGCCAGCAGCCCGGGGATGAGACCGAACACTGAAGCTTTCTTT. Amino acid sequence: CASSPGMRPNTEAFF. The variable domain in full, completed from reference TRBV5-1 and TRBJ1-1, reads KAGVTQTPRYLIKTRGQQVTLSCSPISGHRSVSWYQQTPGQGLQFLFEYFSETQRNKGNFPGRFSGRQFSNSRSEMNVSTLELGDSALYLCASSPGMRPNTEAFFGQGTRLTVV.

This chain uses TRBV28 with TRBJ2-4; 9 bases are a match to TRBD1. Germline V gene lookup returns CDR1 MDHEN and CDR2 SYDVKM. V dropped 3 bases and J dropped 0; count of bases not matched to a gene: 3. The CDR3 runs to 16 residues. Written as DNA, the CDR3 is TGTGCCAGCAGTTTTGGGACAGGGTTAGCCAAAAACATTCAGTACTTC. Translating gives CASSFGTGLAKNIQYF.

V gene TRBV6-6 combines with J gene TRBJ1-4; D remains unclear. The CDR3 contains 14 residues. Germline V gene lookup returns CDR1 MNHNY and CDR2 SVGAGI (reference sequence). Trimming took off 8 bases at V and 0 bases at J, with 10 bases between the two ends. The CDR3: CASARGATNEKLFF. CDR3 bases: TGTGCCAGCGCGCGGGGTGCAACTAATGAAAAACTGTTTTTT.

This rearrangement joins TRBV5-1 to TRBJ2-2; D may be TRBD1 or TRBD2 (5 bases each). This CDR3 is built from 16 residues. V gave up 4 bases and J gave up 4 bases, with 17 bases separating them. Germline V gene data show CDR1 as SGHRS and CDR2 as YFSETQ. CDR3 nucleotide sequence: TGCGCCAGCAGCCTTGGGGGATTACCTGGCACCGGGGAGCTGTTTTTT. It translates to CASSLGGLPGTGELFF.